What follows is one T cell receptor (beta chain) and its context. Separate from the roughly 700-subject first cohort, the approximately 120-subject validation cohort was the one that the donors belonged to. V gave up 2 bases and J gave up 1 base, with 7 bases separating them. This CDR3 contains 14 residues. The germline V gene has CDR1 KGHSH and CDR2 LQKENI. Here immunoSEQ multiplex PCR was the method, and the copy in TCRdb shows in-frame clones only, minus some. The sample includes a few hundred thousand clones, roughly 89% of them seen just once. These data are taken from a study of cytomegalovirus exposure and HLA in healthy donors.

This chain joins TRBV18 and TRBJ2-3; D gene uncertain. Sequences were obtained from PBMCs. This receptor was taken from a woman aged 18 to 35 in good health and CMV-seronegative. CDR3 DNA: TGTGCCAGCTCACCAAGGCTAGGCACAGATACGCAGTATTTT. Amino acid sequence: CASSPRLGTDTQYF. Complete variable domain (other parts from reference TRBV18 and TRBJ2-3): NAGVMQNPRHLVRRRGQEARLRCSPMKGHSHVYWYRQLPEEGLKFMVYLQKENIIDESGMPKERFSAEFPKEGPSILRIQQVVRGDSAAYFCASSPRLGTDTQYFGPGTRLTVL.